The sequence of this T cell receptor beta chain was determined in a study of OX40 agonist ivuxolimab in advanced cancers. TCRdb's copy holds only in-frame clones and misses some; the assay was immunoSEQ multiplex PCR. The sample has roughly 61,000 clones, roughly four fifths seen once; the top ten hold roughly 0.68%. The CDR3 has 14 amino acids. Trimming shortened V by 6 bases and J by 2 bases, and 11 bases separated the two germline ends. Germline V gives CDR1 SGHTA, CDR2 FQGNSA. The sample was CD4+ or CD8+ T cells sorted from blood, taken in a trial of the OX40 agonist ivuxolimab. The rearrangement uses TRBV7-2 and TRBJ2-4; D may be TRBD1 (6 bases). The clonotype was recovered from an adult with an advanced solid tumor such as melanoma, head and neck, liver or kidney cancer. The CDR3, as DNA: TGTGCCAGCAGTTCTGGACAGTCCAAAAACATTCAGTACTTC. The encoded protein is CASSSGQSKNIQYF.